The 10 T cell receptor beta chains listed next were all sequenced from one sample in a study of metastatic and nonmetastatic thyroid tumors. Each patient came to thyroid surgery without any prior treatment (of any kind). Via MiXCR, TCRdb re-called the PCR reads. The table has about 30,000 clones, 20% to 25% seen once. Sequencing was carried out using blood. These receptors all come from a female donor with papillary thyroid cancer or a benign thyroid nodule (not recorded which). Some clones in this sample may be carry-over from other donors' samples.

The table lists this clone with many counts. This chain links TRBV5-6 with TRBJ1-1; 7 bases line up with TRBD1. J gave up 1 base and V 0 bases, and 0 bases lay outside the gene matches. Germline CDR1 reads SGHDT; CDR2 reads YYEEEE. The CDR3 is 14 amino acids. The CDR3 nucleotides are TGTGCCAGCAGCTTGGGGACAGGGAACACTGAAGCTTTCTTT. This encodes CASSLGTGNTEAFF. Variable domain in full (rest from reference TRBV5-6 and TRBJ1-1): DAGVTQSPTHLIKTRGQQVTLRCSPKSGHDTVSWYQQALGQGPQFIFQYYEEEERQRGNFPDRFSGHQFPNYSSELNVNALLLGDSALYLCASSLGTGNTEAFFGQGTRLTVV.

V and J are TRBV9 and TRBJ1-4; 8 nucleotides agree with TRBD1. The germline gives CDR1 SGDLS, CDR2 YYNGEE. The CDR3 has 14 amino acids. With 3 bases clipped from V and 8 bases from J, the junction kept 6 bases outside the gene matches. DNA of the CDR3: TGTGCCAGCAGCGAGACAGGGGACGGGGAAAAACTGTTTTTT. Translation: CASSETGDGEKLFF.

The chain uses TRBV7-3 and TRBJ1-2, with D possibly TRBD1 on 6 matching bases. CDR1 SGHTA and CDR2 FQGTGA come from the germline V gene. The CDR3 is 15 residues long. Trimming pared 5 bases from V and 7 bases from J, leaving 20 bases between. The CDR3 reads CASSPGVKGGGGYTF. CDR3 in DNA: TGTGCCAGCAGCCCGGGAGTGAAGGGGGGAGGTGGCTACACCTTC. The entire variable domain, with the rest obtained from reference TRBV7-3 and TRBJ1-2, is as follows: GAGVSQTPSNKVTEKGKYVELRCDPISGHTALYWYRQSLGQGPEFLIYFQGTGAADDSGLPNDRFFAVRPEGSVSTLKIQRTERGDSAVYLCASSPGVKGGGGYTFGSGTRLTVV.

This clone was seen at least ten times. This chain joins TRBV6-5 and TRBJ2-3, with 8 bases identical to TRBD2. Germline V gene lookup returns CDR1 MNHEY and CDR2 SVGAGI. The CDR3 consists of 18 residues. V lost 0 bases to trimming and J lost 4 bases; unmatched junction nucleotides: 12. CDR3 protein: CASSYSSPGLGSSDTQYF. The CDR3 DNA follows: TGTGCCAGCAGTTACTCGTCCCCGGGACTAGGGAGTTCAGATACGCAGTATTTT.

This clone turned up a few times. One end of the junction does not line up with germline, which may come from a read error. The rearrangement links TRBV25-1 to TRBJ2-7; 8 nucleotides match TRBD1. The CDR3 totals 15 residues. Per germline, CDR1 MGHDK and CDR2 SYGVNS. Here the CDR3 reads CVSSSGTGPRGEQYF. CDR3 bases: TGTGTCAGCAGTTCGGGGACAGGCCCGAGGGGAGAGCAGTACTTC.

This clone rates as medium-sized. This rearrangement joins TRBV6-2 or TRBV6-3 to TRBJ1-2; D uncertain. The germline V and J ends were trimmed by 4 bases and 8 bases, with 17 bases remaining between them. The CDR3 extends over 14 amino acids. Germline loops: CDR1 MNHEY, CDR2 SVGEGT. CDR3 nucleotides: TGTGCCAGCAGTTGGGGTCGGAGATCGGAGGGCTACACCTTC. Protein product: CASSWGRRSEGYTF.

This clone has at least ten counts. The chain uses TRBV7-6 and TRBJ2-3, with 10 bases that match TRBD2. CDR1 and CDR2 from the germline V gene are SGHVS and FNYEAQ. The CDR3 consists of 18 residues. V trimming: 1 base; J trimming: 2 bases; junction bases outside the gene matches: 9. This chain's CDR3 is CASSLESLAGEDTDTQYF. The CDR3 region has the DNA TGTGCCAGCAGCTTAGAATCCCTAGCGGGAGAGGACACAGATACGCAGTATTTT.

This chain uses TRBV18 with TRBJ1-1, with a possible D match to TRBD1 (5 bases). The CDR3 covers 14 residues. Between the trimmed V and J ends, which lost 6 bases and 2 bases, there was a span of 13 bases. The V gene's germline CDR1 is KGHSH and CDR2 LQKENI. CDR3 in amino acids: CASSRQGGNTEAFF. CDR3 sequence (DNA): TGTGCCAGCTCCAGGCAGGGAGGAAACACTGAAGCTTTCTTT.

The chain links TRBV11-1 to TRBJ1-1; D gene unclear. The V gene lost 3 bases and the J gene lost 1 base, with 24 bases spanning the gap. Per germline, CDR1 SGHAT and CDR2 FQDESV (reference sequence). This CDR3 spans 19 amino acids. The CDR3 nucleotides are TGTGCCAGCAGCTTTAGCCTCGGGCAGGTTGATGTTCGGAACACTGAAGCTTTCTTT. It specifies CASSFSLGQVDVRNTEAFF.

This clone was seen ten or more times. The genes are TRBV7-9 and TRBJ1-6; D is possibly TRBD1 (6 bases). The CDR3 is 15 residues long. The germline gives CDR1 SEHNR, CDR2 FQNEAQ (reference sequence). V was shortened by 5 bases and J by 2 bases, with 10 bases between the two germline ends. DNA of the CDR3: TGTGCCAGCAGCCCCGCAGGGGCCTATAATTCACCCCTCCACTTT. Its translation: CASSPAGAYNSPLHF.